This T cell receptor beta chain is from a study of radiotherapy plus CTLA-4 blockade in lung cancer (dated by TCRdb to 2016 to 2019). About the study as a whole: Objective responses occurred in about 20% of enrolled patients, and 30% to 40% achieved disease control. Broader findings and caveats from the paper: Increased serum interferon-beta after radiation, together with early dynamic changes in blood T cell clones, were reported to be the strongest predictors of response. After treatment with radiotherapy and ipilimumab, TCR clones that originated in tumors expanded in peripheral blood.

V loses 2 bases, J loses 4 bases, and the germline ends lie 7 bases apart. CDR3 length: 12 amino acids, cysteine to phenylalanine. The entry retains the CDR3 DNA only, 36 bases that are in frame from base 1. CDR1 GTSNPN and CDR2 SVGIG were looked up in the germline V gene (reference sequence). The library came from the immunoSEQ multiplex PCR assay. Not all clones reach the TCRdb copy of this immuneACCESS table, which keeps in-frame sequences only. Checked studies attribute under half of the gap to unresolved V genes and leave the rest unexplained. A total of around 80,000 clones appear in this sample, 74% of them only once. The ten largest make up more than 7.5% of the sample. Focal radiation therapy combined with CTLA-4 blockade (ipilimumab) was tested in patients with chemo-refractory metastatic non-small-cell lung cancer. Regarding this clone: Its antigen is unknown. Per-base quality was not reported, and no clone a single base away is much larger than it.

Specimen: peripheral blood, collected from a patient treated with radiotherapy plus ipilimumab. Here the chain combines TRBV30 and TRBJ2-3, with TRBD2 as a weak D call on 5 bases. The source of this sequence is a human donor with non-small cell lung cancer whose response to radiotherapy plus ipilimumab could not be evaluated. The CDR3 amino acid sequence is: CAWSPSSDTQYF. The nucleotide sequence is TGTGCCTGGAGTCCTAGCTCAGATACGCAGTATTTT.